This T cell receptor (beta chain) was documented in a study of CD8 T cells in Susac syndrome. V dropped 0 bases and J dropped 4 bases, with 10 bases sitting between them. The length of the CDR3 is 15 residues. Germline lookup yields CDR1 SGHTA and CDR2 FQGNSA. This clonotype was counted once. Reverse transcription of 0.5 to 1 ug RNA was carried out with random hexamers. TCRdb used MiXCR to reprocess the immunoSEQ multiplex PCR reads, holding one entry per CDR3 protein. The sample lists some 180,000 distinct CDR3 sequences; over 90% were seen once. This TCR was sampled from a human donor with Susac syndrome. The sample taken for sequencing was CD4+ T cells from PBMCs. The J gene is TRBJ2-1, the V gene TRBV7-2, with a tentative D call TRBD2 (5 bases). The CDR3 loop reads CASSLAAGGYNEQFF. The CDR3, as DNA: TGTGCCAGCAGCTTAGCCGCCGGAGGTTACAATGAGCAGTTCTTC. The entire variable domain, with the rest obtained from reference TRBV7-2 and TRBJ2-1, is as follows: GAGVSQSPSNKVTEKGKDVELRCDPISGHTALYWYRQSLGQGLEFLIYFQGNSAPDKSGLPSDRFSAERTGGSVSTLTIQRTQQEDSAVYLCASSLAAGGYNEQFFGPGTRLTVL.